This TCR beta chain was captured by sequencing in a study of cytomegalovirus exposure and HLA in healthy donors. With respect to this clone: Its antigen remains unknown.

Broader study findings: A later analysis found that most CMV-associated TCR beta chains appeared HLA-restricted. The study carried out a later analysis of TCR beta sequences. It associated under 20,000 of them with specific HLA alleles at a false discovery rate of 0.05.

CDR3 length equals 14 residues. Germline V gene lookup returns CDR1 SGHTS and CDR2 YDEGEE. After removal of 4 bases from V and 5 bases from J, the junction contained 6 bases not matched to a gene. The PCR was carried out with 60 Vbeta primers and 13 Jbeta primers. Profiling relied on immunoSEQ multiplex PCR, and the TCRdb table lists in-frame clones only, not all of them. The data contain around 150,000 clones, 68% of them singletons. The source is a man in his fifties in good health and CMV-seronegative. The specimen was PBMCs. The chain recombines TRBV5-8 with TRBJ1-1; TRBD1 matches 9 bases. The CDR3 DNA reads as TGTGCCAGCAGCGTCAGACAGGGGGGGACTGAAGCTTTCTTT. It specifies CASSVRQGGTEAFF.